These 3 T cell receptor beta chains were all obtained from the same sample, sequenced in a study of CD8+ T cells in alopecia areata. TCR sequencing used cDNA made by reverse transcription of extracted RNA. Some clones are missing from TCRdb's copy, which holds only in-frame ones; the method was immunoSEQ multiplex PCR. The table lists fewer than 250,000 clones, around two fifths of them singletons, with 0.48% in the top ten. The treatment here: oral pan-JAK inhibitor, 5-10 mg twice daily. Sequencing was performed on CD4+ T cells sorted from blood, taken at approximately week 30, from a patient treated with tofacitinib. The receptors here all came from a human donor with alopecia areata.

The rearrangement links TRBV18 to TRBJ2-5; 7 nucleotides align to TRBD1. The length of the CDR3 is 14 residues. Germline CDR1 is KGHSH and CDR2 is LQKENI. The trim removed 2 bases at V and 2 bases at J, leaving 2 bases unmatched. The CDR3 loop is CASSPATGQETQYF. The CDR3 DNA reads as TGTGCCAGCTCACCAGCGACAGGGCAAGAGACCCAGTACTTC.

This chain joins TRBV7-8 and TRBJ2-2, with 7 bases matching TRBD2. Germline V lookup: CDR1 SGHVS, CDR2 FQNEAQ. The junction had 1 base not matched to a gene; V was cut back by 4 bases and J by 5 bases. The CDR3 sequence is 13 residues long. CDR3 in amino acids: CASSSGGTGELFF. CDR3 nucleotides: TGTGCCAGCAGCTCCGGGGGGACCGGGGAGCTGTTTTTT.

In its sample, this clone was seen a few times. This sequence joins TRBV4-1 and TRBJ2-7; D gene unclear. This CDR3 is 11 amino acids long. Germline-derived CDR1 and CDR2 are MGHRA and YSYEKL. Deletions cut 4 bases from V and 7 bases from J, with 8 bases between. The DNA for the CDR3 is TGCGCCAGCAGCCTGAACGGAGAGCAGTACTTC. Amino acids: CASSLNGEQYF.